The clone carrying this TCR beta chain was observed at least ten times. Patients aged 18 to 65 had newly diagnosed hyperthyroidism lasting under 2 months. This specimen belongs to a study of T cells in Graves' hyperthyroidism and ophthalmopathy. As for the study in general: Peripheral blood was obtained at initial diagnosis, preceding any treatment.

Germline V gene sequence: CDR1 SGHAT, CDR2 FQNNGV. The CDR3 runs to 16 residues. After removal of 1 base from V and 6 bases from J, the junction contained 7 bases not matched to a gene. The CDR3 regions of TCR beta were amplified from RNA transcripts. HTBI primers were the set used in a first-round RT-PCR of the TCR CDR3. One entry per CDR3 protein results from TCRdb running MiXCR on the multiplex PCR reads. The data contain under 750,000 distinct CDR3 sequences, roughly 20% of them singletons. The receptor was derived from a woman aged 50 to 65 with Graves' hyperthyroidism that later progressed to Graves' ophthalmopathy. Sample: blood. V and J are TRBV11-2 and TRBJ2-1; 9 nucleotides agree with TRBD1. The CDR3 nucleotides are TGTGCCAGCAGCTTAGTGTTACAGGGGGCAGGCAATGAGCAGTTCTTC. It translates to CASSLVLQGAGNEQFF.